This TCR beta chain was captured in a study of T cell repertoires in cytomegalovirus infection. As for the study in general: Public TCR beta signatures indicated both CMV infection and matching HLA type.

The CDR3 loop spans 15 amino acids. V was pared by 5 bases and J by 0 bases, with 11 bases between. CDR1 is MRHNA, CDR2 SNTAGT, per germline. TCRdb independently ran MiXCR on the reads; one entry per CDR3 protein. This sample has around 900,000 distinct CDR3 sequences, with approximately 31% found just once. As concerns this clonotype: Its target is unknown.

The rearrangement uses TRBV6-4 and TRBJ2-1; D call uncertain. This receptor was taken from a human donor in good health (CMV status not recorded). Some clones in this sample may be carry-over from other donors' samples. This material consisted of cultured CD8+ T cells from PBMCs, taken from culture after CMV antigen stimulation. The CDR3 sequence is CASSYLGASYNEQFF. The CDR3 DNA sequence: TGTGCCAGCAGTTACTTGGGCGCCTCCTACAATGAGCAGTTCTTC.